Below, 15 T cell receptor beta chains from the same sample are listed, as sequenced in a study of T cells in narcolepsy. Only in-frame clones appear in the TCRdb table, and some are missing; sequencing was by immunoSEQ multiplex PCR. The profile covers 30,000 to 35,000 clones, with 83% appearing a single time and about 2.8% taken by the ten largest. The sequenced sample consisted of CD45RA- memory CD4+ T cells from PBMCs. The source is a human donor with narcolepsy.

This clone appeared a few times. V and J are TRBV7-3 and TRBJ2-7, with a weak D call TRBD1 (5 bases). The germline V and J ends were trimmed by 5 bases and 3 bases, with 11 bases remaining between them. This CDR3 comprises 13 residues. CDR1 SGHTA and CDR2 FQGTGA come from the germline V gene. The CDR3: CASSRQRGYEQYF. The CDR3 region has the DNA TGTGCCAGCAGCCGACAAAGGGGCTACGAGCAGTACTTC.

The chain has TRBV10-3 and TRBJ1-6; 7 bases match TRBD1. Germline V gene sequence: CDR1 ENHRY, CDR2 SYGVKD. The CDR3 runs to 16 residues. J lost 6 bases, V lost 5 bases, and 10 bases had no gene match. Written as DNA, the CDR3 is TGTGCCATCAGTACCCGGGACAGCTCTTTTAATTCACCCCTCCACTTT. It specifies CAISTRDSSFNSPLHF.

This sequence joins TRBV2 and TRBJ1-3; a weak D match, TRBD1 (5 bases). Germline V lookup: CDR1 SNHLY, CDR2 FYNNEI. Trimming took 3 bases from V and 2 from J, leaving 11 bases between them. This CDR3 is built from 15 residues. The CDR3 protein is CASSESTGTGNTIYF. The CDR3 coding sequence is TGTGCCAGCAGTGAGAGCACAGGAACTGGAAACACCATATATTTT.

The genes are TRBV7-9 and TRBJ2-5; TRBD2 might be the D (5 bases). V was trimmed by 5 bases and J by 0 bases, leaving 10 bases between them. The CDR3 runs 14 residues. CDR1 is SEHNR, CDR2 FQNEAQ, per germline (reference sequence). The CDR3 sequence: CASSRTRDQETQYF. In nucleotides, the CDR3 is TGTGCCAGCAGCCGCACTAGGGACCAAGAGACCCAGTACTTC.

The chain joins TRBV6-5 to TRBJ2-5; D tentatively reads TRBD1 or TRBD2 (5 bases each). CDR1 MNHEY and CDR2 SVGAGI come from the germline V gene. The CDR3 is 16 residues long. Trimming removed 4 bases from V and 1 base from J, with 16 bases in between. CDR3 nucleotides: TGTGCCAGCAGTTCTCCGAGTGGGACGGGCCAAGAGACCCAGTACTTC. Translating gives CASSSPSGTGQETQYF.

This clone was seen more than once but under ten times. Other DNA sequences in the sample encode the same CDR3. This chain links TRBV18 with TRBJ1-1; TRBD1 matches 7 bases. J lost 1 base, V lost 6 bases, and 2 bases had no gene match. This CDR3 has 13 residues. Per germline, CDR1 KGHSH and CDR2 LQKENI. CDR3 DNA sequence: TGTGCCAGCTCCGACAGGGAGAACACTGAAGCTTTCTTT. This encodes CASSDRENTEAFF.

This chain uses TRBV9 with TRBJ2-5; TRBD2 matches 11 bases. The length of the CDR3 is 17 residues. Trimming removed 0 bases from V and 5 bases from J; junction bases left unmatched: 9. CDR1 and CDR2 (germline): SGDLS, YYNGEE. The CDR3 here is CASSVVGSGGARETQYF. The CDR3 bases are TGTGCCAGCAGCGTAGTGGGTAGCGGGGGGGCCCGGGAGACCCAGTACTTC.

In DNA, the CDR3 is TGTGCCAGCACCCCCGCGAGTAAAGAGACCCAGTACTTC. It yields the protein CASTPASKETQYF. This chain connects TRBV5-8 to TRBJ2-5, with D hard to call. Trimming took off 6 bases at V and 3 bases at J, with 12 bases between the two ends. There are 13 residues in the CDR3. The V gene's germline CDR1 is SGHTS and CDR2 YDEGEE.

The CDR3 DNA follows: TGTGCCAGCGGGCAGGGCGGACGAACCGGGGAGCTGTTTTTT. This sequence encodes CASGQGGRTGELFF. This chain uses TRBV6-1 with TRBJ2-2; tentatively, D is TRBD1 (5 bases). Germline lookup yields CDR1 MNHNS and CDR2 SASEGT. V lost 8 bases and J lost 5, with 15 bases in between. This CDR3 is built from 14 residues.

The rearrangement uses TRBV11-1 and TRBJ1-3; TRBD1 matches at 7 bases. The CDR3 has 17 amino acids. The trim removed 5 bases at V and 0 bases at J, leaving 10 bases unmatched. Looked up from germline, CDR1 is SGHAT and CDR2 is FQDESV (reference sequence). CDR3 residues: CASSQEGGPSSGNTIYF. The CDR3 DNA reads as TGTGCCAGCAGCCAAGAAGGGGGCCCCTCCTCTGGAAACACCATATATTTT.

The chain combines TRBV27 with TRBJ1-1; no clear D. V dropped 4 bases and J dropped 2 bases, with 14 bases sitting between them. The germline CDR1 and CDR2 sequences are MNHEY and SMNVEV (reference sequence). This CDR3 is 15 amino acids long. CDR3 residues: CASSYTRQSNTEAFF. In DNA form, the CDR3 reads TGTGCCAGCAGTTATACCAGGCAGTCCAACACTGAAGCTTTCTTT.

This chain uses TRBV10-3 with TRBJ1-1, with D uncertain. V lost 6 bases and J 1 base, leaving 9 bases between the germline ends. Germline CDR1 and CDR2: ENHRY and SYGVKD. The CDR3 length is 13 residues. The CDR3 region has the DNA TGTGCCATCAGACGGACGGCGAACACTGAAGCTTTCTTT. It encodes CAIRRTANTEAFF.

In this sample, this clone turned up once. The CDR3 loop is CASSLRGGNDEQFF. The CDR3 DNA follows: TGTGCCAGCAGCTTGCGGGGGGGTAACGATGAGCAGTTCTTC. The chain employs TRBV5-5 and TRBJ2-1, with 8 nucleotides matching TRBD2. Trimming removed 1 base from V and 8 bases from J; junction bases left unmatched: 5. The CDR3 runs 14 residues. Germline loops: CDR1 SGHKS, CDR2 YYEKEE (reference sequence).

This clone occurred once. The chain carries TRBV7-9 and TRBJ2-2, with D perhaps assigned TRBD1 or TRBD2 (6 bases each). Germline lookup yields CDR1 SEHNR and CDR2 FQNEAQ (reference sequence). V dropped 4 bases and J dropped 7 bases, with 19 bases sitting between them. The CDR3 sequence is 16 residues long. DNA of the CDR3: TGTGCCAGCAGCTCCGGACAGTTCGGCGGGGACGGGGAGCTGTTTTTT. Translated, it gives CASSSGQFGGDGELFF.

The V gene is TRBV7-3, the J gene TRBJ1-1; no clear D gene. The CDR3 extends over 14 amino acids. Trimming stripped 1 base from V and 5 bases from J, with 11 bases between. Germline-derived CDR1 and CDR2 are SGHTA and FQGTGA. The chain's CDR3 is CASSLKSFGTEAFF. The CDR3 DNA sequence: TGTGCCAGCAGCTTAAAGTCGTTCGGTACTGAAGCTTTCTTT.